The rows below give T cell receptor beta chains drawn from one sample of a study of T cell responses to AZD1222 COVID-19 vaccine. Clones were read by immunoSEQ multiplex PCR, and TCRdb kept only the in-frame ones, dropping some. The data contain about 110,000 clones, 87% of them singletons. The specimen was peripheral blood, collected 28 days after the second AZD1222 dose. All receptors come from an adult who received the AZD1222 COVID-19 vaccine. CDR3s include the opening cysteine and the closing phenylalanine or tryptophan. D genes are given only for firm matches. Only part of the rows carry a size: once, few, many, or a class if the clone is expanded.

length | J | D | size | V | CDR3 | DNA
13 | TRBJ1-5 | - | - | TRBV7-9 | CASSPTGIQPQHF | TGTGCCAGCAGCCCTACAGGGATTCAGCCCCAGCATTTT
15 | TRBJ1-4 | - | - | TRBV19 | CASSYPGTTPEKLFF | TGTGCCAGTAGCTACCCCGGGACAACCCCAGAAAAACTGTTTTTT
14 | TRBJ1-4 | - | - | TRBV18 | CASSQGGNNEKLFF | TGTGCCAGTTCCCAGGGAGGGAATAATGAAAAACTGTTTTTT
15 | TRBJ2-3 | - | - | TRBV7-6 | CASSLFSRDPDTQYF | TGTGCCAGCAGCCTCTTTTCCCGTGATCCGGATACGCAGTATTTT
13 | TRBJ1-2 | - | - | TRBV4-2 | CASSRDVNYGYTF | TGTGCCAGCAGCCGGGACGTGAACTATGGCTACACCTTC
15 | TRBJ1-5 | - | - | TRBV24-1 | CATSDAGGSNQPQHF | TGTGCCACCAGTGACGCGGGGGGAAGCAATCAGCCCCAGCATTTT
14 | TRBJ1-1 | - | once | TRBV10-3 | CAIAGVSENTEAFF | TGTGCCATCGCCGGGGTCAGCGAGAACACTGAAGCTTTCTTT
13 | TRBJ1-2 | - | - | TRBV20-1 | CSASAPGAYGYTF | TGCAGTGCCAGTGCCCCGGGGGCCTATGGCTACACCTTC
12 | TRBJ2-7 | - | - | TRBV11-2 | CASSFWGHEQYF | TGTGCCAGCAGCTTTTGGGGGCACGAGCAGTACTTC
14 | TRBJ1-1 | - | - | TRBV7-2 | CASIDFGDPLVAFF | TGTGCCAGCATCGACTTCGGCGACCCTTTGGTGGCTTTCTTT
19 | TRBJ2-5 | TRBD1 | - | TRBV4-3 | CASSQDPDGTGGSQETQYF | TGCGCCAGCAGCCAAGATCCCGATGGGACAGGGGGAAGCCAAGAGACCCAGTACTTC
11 | TRBJ2-7 | - | - | TRBV2 | CASQTSYEQYF | TGTGCCAGCCAGACTAGCTACGAGCAGTACTTC
14 | TRBJ2-5 | - | - | TRBV4-2 | CASSQFLGEKTQYF | TGTGCCAGCAGCCAGTTTTTAGGGGAGAAGACCCAGTACTTC
17 | TRBJ2-1 | TRBD1 | - | TRBV23-1 | CASPGTAPGPTYNEQFF | TGCGCCAGCCCTGGGACAGCTCCGGGACCCACCTACAATGAGCAGTTCTTC
16 | TRBJ1-1 | TRBD1 | - | TRBV19 | CASSIPGQGAQTEAFF | TGTGCCAGTAGTATACCGGGACAGGGGGCACAGACTGAAGCTTTCTTT
14 | TRBJ2-1 | - | many | TRBV7-3 | CASSLGGDGGEQFF | TGTGCCAGCAGCCTCGGGGGCGACGGTGGTGAGCAGTTCTTC
13 | TRBJ1-1 | - | - | TRBV5-3 | CARSVDGNTEAFF | TGTGCCAGAAGCGTGGACGGGAACACTGAAGCTTTCTTT
13 | TRBJ2-1 | - | many | TRBV15 | CATSRAVGNEQFF | TGTGCCACCAGCAGAGCTGTGGGTAATGAGCAGTTCTTC
15 | TRBJ1-3 | - | few | TRBV6-5 | CASSLGRTGGNTIYF | TGTGCCAGCAGCCTCGGGCGGACGGGGGGAAACACCATATATTTT
15 | TRBJ1-2 | TRBD1 | - | TRBV2 | CASEQQGQAAGGYTF | TGTGCCAGCGAACAACAGGGACAGGCCGCTGGGGGCTACACCTTC
14 | TRBJ1-2 | TRBD1 | once | TRBV3-1/TRBV3-2 | CASSQDRGLYGYTF | TGTGCCAGCAGCCAAGACAGGGGGCTCTATGGCTACACCTTC
12 | TRBJ1-1 | - | - | TRBV2 | CASSERTLIGFF | TGTGCCAGCAGTGAAAGGACATTAATTGGTTTCTTT
17 | TRBJ2-7 | - | - | TRBV7-8 | CASSLAVLASVSYEQYF | TGTGCCAGCAGCTTAGCGGTCTTGGCTAGCGTCAGCTACGAGCAGTACTTC
15 | TRBJ2-2 | - | - | TRBV6-6 | CASSRTGKVGGELFF | TGTGCCAGCAGCAGAACAGGGAAGGTTGGCGGGGAGCTGTTTTTT
11 | TRBJ2-1 | - | once | TRBV9 | CASSLENEQFF | TGTGCCAGCAGCTTAGAGAATGAGCAGTTCTTC
14 | TRBJ2-5 | - | - | TRBV10-3 | CAINPGQGQETQYF | TGTGCCATCAACCCTGGGCAGGGTCAAGAGACCCAGTACTTC
14 | TRBJ1-4 | - | - | TRBV6-1 | CASSDGGTREKLFF | TGTGCCAGCAGTGACGGAGGGACACGGGAAAAACTGTTTTTT
13 | TRBJ1-3 | - | - | TRBV18 | CASSPEEGNTIYF | TGTGCCAGCTCACCAGAGGAGGGAAACACCATATATTTT
16 | TRBJ1-3 | TRBD1 | - | TRBV11-2 | CASSPFLGQGGNTIYF | TGTGCCAGCAGCCCGTTCCTGGGACAGGGAGGAAACACCATATATTTT
16 | TRBJ2-3 | - | few | TRBV4-1 | CASSHVTGRRDDTQYF | TGCGCCAGCAGCCATGTCACAGGGAGGAGAGATGATACGCAGTATTTT
14 | TRBJ1-5 | - | few | TRBV7-2 | CASSQTGGNQPQHF | TGTGCCAGCAGCCAGACAGGCGGCAATCAGCCCCAGCATTTT
14 | TRBJ1-1 | - | - | TRBV6-2/TRBV6-3 | CASSYSELNTEAFF | TGTGCCAGCAGTTATTCAGAATTGAACACTGAAGCTTTCTTT